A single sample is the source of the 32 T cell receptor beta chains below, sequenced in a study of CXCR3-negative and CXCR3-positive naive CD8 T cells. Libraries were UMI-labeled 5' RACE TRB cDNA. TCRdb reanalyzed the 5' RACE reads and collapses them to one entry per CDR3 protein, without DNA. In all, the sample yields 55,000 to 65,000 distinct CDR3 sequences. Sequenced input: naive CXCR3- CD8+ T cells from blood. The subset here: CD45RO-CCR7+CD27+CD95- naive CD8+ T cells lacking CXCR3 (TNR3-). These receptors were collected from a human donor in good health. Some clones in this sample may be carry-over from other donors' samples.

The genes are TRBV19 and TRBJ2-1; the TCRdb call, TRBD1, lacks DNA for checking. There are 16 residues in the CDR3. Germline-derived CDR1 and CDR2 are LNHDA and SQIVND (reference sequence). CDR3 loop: CASSIPWDRVNNEQFF.

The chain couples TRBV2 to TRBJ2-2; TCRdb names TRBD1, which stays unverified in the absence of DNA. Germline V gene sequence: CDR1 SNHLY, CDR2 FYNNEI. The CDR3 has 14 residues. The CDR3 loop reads CASSGTGNTGELFF.

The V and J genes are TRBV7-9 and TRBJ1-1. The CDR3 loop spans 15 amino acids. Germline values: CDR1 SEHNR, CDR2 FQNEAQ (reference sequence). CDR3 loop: CASSLDRAANTEAFF.

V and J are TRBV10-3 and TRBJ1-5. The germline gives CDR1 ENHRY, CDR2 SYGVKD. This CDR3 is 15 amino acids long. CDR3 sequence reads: CAISELEGSGQPQHF.

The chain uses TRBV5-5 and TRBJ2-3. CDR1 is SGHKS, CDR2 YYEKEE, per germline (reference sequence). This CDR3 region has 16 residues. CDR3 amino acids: CASSLLSTASTDTQYF.

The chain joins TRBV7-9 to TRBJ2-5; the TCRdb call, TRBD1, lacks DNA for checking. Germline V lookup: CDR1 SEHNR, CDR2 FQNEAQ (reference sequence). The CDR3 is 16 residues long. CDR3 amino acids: CASSLGTGVFQETQYF.

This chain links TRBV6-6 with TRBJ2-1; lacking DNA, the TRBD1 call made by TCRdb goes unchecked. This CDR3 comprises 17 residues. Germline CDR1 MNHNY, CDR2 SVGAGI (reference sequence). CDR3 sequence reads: CASTIRPRVRADDEQFF.

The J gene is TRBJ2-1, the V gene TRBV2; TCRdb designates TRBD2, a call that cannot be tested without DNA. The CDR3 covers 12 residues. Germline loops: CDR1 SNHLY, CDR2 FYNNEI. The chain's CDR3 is CASSPAVGEQFF.

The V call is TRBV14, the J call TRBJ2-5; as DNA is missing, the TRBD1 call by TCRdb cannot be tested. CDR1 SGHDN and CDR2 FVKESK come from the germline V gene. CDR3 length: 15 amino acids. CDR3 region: CASSQGTGRAETQYF.

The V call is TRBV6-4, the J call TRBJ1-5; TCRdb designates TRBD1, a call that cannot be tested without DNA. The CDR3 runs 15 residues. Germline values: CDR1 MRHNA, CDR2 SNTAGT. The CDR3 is CASSVTGGGNQPQHF.

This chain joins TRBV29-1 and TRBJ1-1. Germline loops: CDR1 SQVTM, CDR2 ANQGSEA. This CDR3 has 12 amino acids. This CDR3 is CSVVAHDEEAFF.

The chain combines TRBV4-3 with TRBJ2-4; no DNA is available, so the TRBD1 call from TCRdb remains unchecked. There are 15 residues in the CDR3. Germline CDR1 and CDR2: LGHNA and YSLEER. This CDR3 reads CASSQERQITNIQYF.

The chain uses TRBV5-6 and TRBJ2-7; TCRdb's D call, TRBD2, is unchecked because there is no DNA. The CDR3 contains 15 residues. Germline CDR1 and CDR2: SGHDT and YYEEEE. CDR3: CASSSLAGGVYEQYF.

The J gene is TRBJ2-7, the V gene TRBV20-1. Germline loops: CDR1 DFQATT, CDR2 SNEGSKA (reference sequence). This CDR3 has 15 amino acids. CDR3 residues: CSARDDTGIAYEQYF.

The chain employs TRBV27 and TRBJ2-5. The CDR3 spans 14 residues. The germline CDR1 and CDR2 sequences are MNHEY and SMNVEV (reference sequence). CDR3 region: CASSLSLFQETQYF.

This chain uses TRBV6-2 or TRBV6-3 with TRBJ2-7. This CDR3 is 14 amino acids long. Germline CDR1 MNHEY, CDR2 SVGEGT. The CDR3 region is CASSYKVGSYEQYF.

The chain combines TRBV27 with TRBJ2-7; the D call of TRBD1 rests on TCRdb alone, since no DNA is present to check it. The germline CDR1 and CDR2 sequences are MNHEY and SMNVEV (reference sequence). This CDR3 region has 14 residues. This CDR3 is CASREGARGYEQYF.

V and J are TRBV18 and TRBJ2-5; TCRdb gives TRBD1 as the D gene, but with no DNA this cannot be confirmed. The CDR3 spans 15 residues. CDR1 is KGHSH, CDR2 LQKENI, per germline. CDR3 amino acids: CASSRSQTVQETQYF.

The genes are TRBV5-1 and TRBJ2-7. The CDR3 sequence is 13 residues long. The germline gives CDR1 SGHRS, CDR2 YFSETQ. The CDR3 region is CASSARSSYEQYF.

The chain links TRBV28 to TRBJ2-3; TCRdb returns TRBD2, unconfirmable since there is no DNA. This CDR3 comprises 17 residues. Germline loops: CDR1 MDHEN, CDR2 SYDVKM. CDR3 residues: CASSPGTSGGITDTQYF.

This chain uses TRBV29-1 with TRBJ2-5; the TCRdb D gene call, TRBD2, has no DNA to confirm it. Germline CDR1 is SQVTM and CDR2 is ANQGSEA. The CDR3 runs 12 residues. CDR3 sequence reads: CSVEGWRETQYF.

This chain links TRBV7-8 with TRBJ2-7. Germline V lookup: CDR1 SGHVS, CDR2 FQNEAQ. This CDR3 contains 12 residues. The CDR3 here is CASSLVAYEQYF.

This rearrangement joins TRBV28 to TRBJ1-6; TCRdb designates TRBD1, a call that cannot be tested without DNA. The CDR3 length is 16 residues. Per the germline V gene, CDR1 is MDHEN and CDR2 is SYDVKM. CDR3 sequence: CASSNPGGQGQSPLHF. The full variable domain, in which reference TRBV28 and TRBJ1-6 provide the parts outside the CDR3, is DVKVTQSSRYLVKRTGEKVFLECVQDMDHENMFWYRQDPGLGLRLIYFSYDVKMKEKGDIPEGYSVSREKKERFSLILESASTNQTSMYLCASSNPGGQGQSPLHFGNGTRLTVT.

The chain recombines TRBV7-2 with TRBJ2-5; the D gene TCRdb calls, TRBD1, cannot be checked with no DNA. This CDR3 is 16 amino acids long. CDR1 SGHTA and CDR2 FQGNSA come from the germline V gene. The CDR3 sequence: CASIPPGAPSEETQYF.

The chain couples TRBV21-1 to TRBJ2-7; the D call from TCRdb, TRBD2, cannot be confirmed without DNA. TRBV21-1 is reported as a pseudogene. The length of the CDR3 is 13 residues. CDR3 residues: CASSNRDGHEQYF.

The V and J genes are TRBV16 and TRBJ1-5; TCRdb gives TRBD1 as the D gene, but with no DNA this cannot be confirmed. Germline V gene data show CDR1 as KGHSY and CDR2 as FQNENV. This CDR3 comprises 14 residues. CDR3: CASSPGQGNQPQHF.

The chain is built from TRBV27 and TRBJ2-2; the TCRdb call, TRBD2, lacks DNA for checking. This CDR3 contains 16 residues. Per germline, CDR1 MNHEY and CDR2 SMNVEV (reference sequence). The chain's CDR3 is CASSLGTAPNTGELFF.

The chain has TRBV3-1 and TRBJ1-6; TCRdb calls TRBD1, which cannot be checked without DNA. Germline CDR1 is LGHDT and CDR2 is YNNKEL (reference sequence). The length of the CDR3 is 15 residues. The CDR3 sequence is CASSQDRGVDSPLHF.

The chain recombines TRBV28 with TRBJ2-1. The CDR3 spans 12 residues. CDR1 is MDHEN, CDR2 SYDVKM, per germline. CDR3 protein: CASSLGSYEQFF.

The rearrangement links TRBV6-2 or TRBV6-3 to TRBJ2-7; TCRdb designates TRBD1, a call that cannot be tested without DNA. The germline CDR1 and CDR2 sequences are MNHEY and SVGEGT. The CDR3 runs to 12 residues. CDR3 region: CASSWTMHEQYF.

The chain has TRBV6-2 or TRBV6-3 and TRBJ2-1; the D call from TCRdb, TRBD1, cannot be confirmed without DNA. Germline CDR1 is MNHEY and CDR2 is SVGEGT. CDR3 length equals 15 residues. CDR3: CASGSRDRGQSEQFF.

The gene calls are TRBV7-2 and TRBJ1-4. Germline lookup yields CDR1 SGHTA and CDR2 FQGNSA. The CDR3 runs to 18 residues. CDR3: CASSLVDMKALWDEKLFF.